This T cell receptor (beta chain) derives from a study of T cell responses to AZD1222 COVID-19 vaccine. Points from the study as a whole: The study identified only five to seven AZD1222 recipients as seropositive at baseline. Sampling that yielded the repertoires occurred only after the peak T cell response. Spike-wide vaccine-associated CD4 TCRs dominated at 160-218 and 743-854.

In regard to this clone: Its cognate antigen is unknown.

The length of the CDR3 is 14 residues. Germline CDR1 reads SEHNR; CDR2 reads FQNEAQ (reference sequence). Trimming removed 3 bases from V and 5 bases from J, with 13 bases in between. Only in-frame clones appear in the TCRdb table, and some are missing; sequencing was by immunoSEQ multiplex PCR. The data show almost 65,000 clones, 84% seen once. The chain couples TRBV7-9 to TRBJ1-2; D might be TRBD1 (5 bases). Source: peripheral blood, taken on day 0 of AZD1222 vaccination. The sequence derives from an adult in good health. The CDR3 DNA sequence: TGTGCCAGCAGCTTCCGGGACGGACTATATGGCTACACCTTC. It encodes CASSFRDGLYGYTF. Combining the CDR3 with reference TRBV7-9 and TRBJ1-2 gives the whole variable domain DTGVSQNPRHKITKRGQNVTFRCDPISEHNRLYWYRQTLGQGPEFLTYFQNEAQLEKSRLLSDRFSAERPKGSFSTLEIQRTEQGDSAMYLCASSFRDGLYGYTFGSGTRLTVV.